These 29 T cell receptor beta chains came from one sample sequenced in a study of shared T cell receptors in the human thymus. The table came from immunoSEQ multiplex PCR; TCRdb's copy has only in-frame clones and leaves some out. This sample has under 450,000 clones, with 85% to 95% found just once. The sequenced material came from thymocytes. The receptor set was obtained from a human donor.

The rearrangement joins TRBV27 to TRBJ2-7; weak D call: TRBD1 (7 bases). CDR1 and CDR2 (germline): MNHEY, SMNVEV (reference sequence). This CDR3 is 17 amino acids long. The V and J ends lost 6 bases and 0 bases respectively, with 21 bases between them. This CDR3 reads CASSQGGTGARSYEQYF. CDR3 in DNA: TGTGCCAGCAGCCAGGGAGGAACAGGGGCCCGCTCCTACGAGCAGTACTTC.

This clone occurred once. This rearrangement joins TRBV4-3 to TRBJ2-5; D is unclear. Germline assignment: CDR1 LGHNA and CDR2 YSLEER. This CDR3 is built from 16 residues. V lost 0 bases, J lost 2 bases, and 13 bases lay in between. The CDR3 bases are TGCGCCAGCAGCCAAGATCCACGGCAATGTCAAGAGACCCAGTACTTC. It encodes CASSQDPRQCQETQYF.

This rearrangement joins TRBV5-1 to TRBJ2-3; D ambiguous. The CDR3 consists of 15 residues. Germline V gives CDR1 SGHRS, CDR2 YFSETQ. V was shortened by 0 bases and J by 2 bases, with 10 bases between the two germline ends. The CDR3 DNA reads as TGCGCCAGCAGCTTGGGCCGGGTGCACACAGATACGCAGTATTTT. Translated: CASSLGRVHTDTQYF.

The V and J genes are TRBV7-2 and TRBJ2-5; D is possibly TRBD2 (6 bases). CDR3 length equals 15 residues. Looked up from germline, CDR1 is SGHTA and CDR2 is FQGNSA. The germline V and J ends were trimmed by 1 base and 5 bases, with 14 bases remaining between them. The CDR3 loop reads CASSLVWRADETQYF. The CDR3 DNA reads as TGTGCCAGCAGCTTAGTGTGGAGGGCCGACGAGACCCAGTACTTC. The entire variable domain, with the rest obtained from reference TRBV7-2 and TRBJ2-5, is as follows: GAGVSQSPSNKVTEKGKDVELRCDPISGHTALYWYRQSLGQGLEFLIYFQGNSAPDKSGLPSDRFSAERTGGSVSTLTIQRTQQEDSAVYLCASSLVWRADETQYFGPGTRLLVL.

This chain connects TRBV5-4 to TRBJ2-7; TRBD2 agrees at 10 bases. Germline-derived CDR1 and CDR2 are SGHNT and YYREEE (reference sequence). Trimming took 0 bases from V and 4 from J; bases not matched to a gene: 10. The CDR3 covers 17 residues. The CDR3 loop reads CASSLELSGLAVYEQYF. In DNA form, the CDR3 reads TGTGCCAGCAGCTTGGAACTATCCGGACTAGCGGTATACGAGCAGTACTTC.

This rearrangement joins TRBV10-3 to TRBJ1-5; 9 nucleotides agree with TRBD1. CDR1 ENHRY and CDR2 SYGVKD come from the germline V gene. V gave up 6 bases and J gave up 5 bases; unmatched junction bases: 2. This CDR3 has 13 residues. CDR3: CAISRDRDQPQHF. CDR3 nucleotide sequence: TGTGCCATCAGCCGGGACAGGGATCAGCCCCAGCATTTT.

The J gene is TRBJ2-1, the V gene TRBV5-1, with 14 bases aligning to TRBD2. J gave up 6 bases and V 0 bases, and 11 bases lay outside the gene matches. Germline V gene lookup returns CDR1 SGHRS and CDR2 YFSETQ. This CDR3 contains 19 residues. The CDR3 DNA sequence: TGCGCCAGCAGCTTGGCTGGGACTAGCGGGAGAGAAGTGAGCAATGAGCAGTTCTTC. Translation gives CASSLAGTSGREVSNEQFF.

J is TRBJ1-1 and V is TRBV12-5; 7 positions agree with TRBD1. This CDR3 has 15 amino acids. Looked up from germline, CDR1 is LGHNT and CDR2 is FRNRAP. The V segment lost 1 base and the J segment 2 bases; nucleotides outside the gene matches: 4. The CDR3 bases are TGTGCTAGTGGTTTGGGACAGGGAAAAAACACTGAAGCTTTCTTT. Amino acid sequence: CASGLGQGKNTEAFF.

V usage is TRBV5-4 and J usage is TRBJ2-3; TRBD1 might be the D (5 bases). The CDR3 is made up of 14 amino acids. V was trimmed by 5 bases and J by 2 bases, leaving 12 bases between them. Germline V gene lookup returns CDR1 SGHNT and CDR2 YYREEE (reference sequence). The CDR3 sequence: CASRRGKLTDTQYF. The CDR3 bases are TGTGCCAGCAGAAGGGGCAAGCTCACAGATACGCAGTATTTT.

The CDR3: CASSLVKGVDYEQYF. CDR3 coding DNA: TGTGCCAGCAGCTTAGTTAAGGGGGTCGACTACGAGCAGTACTTC. This chain connects TRBV11-2 to TRBJ2-7; possibly TRBD1 for D (6 bases). Trimming took 1 base from V and 3 from J, leaving 13 bases between them. Germline CDR1 SGHAT, CDR2 FQNNGV. This CDR3 comprises 15 residues.

This chain uses TRBV27 with TRBJ2-5; tentative D call: TRBD1 (6 bases). The CDR3 totals 15 residues. V lost 2 bases and J 0 bases, leaving 10 bases between the germline ends. Germline CDR1 is MNHEY and CDR2 is SMNVEV (reference sequence). CDR3 amino acids: CASSLGQRYQETQYF. CDR3 DNA sequence: TGTGCCAGCAGTTTAGGACAGCGGTACCAAGAGACCCAGTACTTC.

The chain has TRBV28 and TRBJ2-7, with 14 bases that match TRBD2. The length of the CDR3 is 15 residues. Germline assignment: CDR1 MDHEN and CDR2 SYDVKM. The V gene end was trimmed by 5 bases and the J gene end by 7 bases; junction bases not matched to a gene: 7. DNA of the CDR3: TGTGCCAGCAGTCCAGGGACTAGCGGGAGTGAGGAGCAGTACTTC. Protein product: CASSPGTSGSEEQYF. Full variable domain (rest looked up from reference TRBV28 and TRBJ2-7): DVKVTQSSRYLVKRTGEKVFLECVQDMDHENMFWYRQDPGLGLRLIYFSYDVKMKEKGDIPEGYSVSREKKERFSLILESASTNQTSMYLCASSPGTSGSEEQYFGPGTRLTVT.

The CDR3 region is CASSRDNSNQPQHF. CDR3 DNA: TGCGCCAGCAGTCGAGACAATAGCAATCAGCCCCAGCATTTT. The V gene is TRBV23-1, the J gene TRBJ1-5; D is unclear. TRBV23-1 is identified as an open reading frame with a role that is uncertain. The CDR3 covers 14 residues. V was trimmed by 4 bases and J by 0 bases, leaving 7 bases between them.

The V and J genes are TRBV28 and TRBJ2-5; TRBD2 matches at 7 bases. The CDR3 is 17 amino acids. The ends lost 4 bases at V and 1 base at J; junction bases unmatched: 12. The germline V gene has CDR1 MDHEN and CDR2 SYDVKM. CDR3 in amino acids: CASSSGLPGGSQETQYF. CDR3 DNA sequence: TGTGCCAGCAGTTCAGGTCTTCCCGGGGGGAGCCAAGAGACCCAGTACTTC.

The chain employs TRBV5-5 and TRBJ2-7; 7 bases fit TRBD2. CDR3 length: 16 residues. V trimming: 1 base; J trimming: 5 bases; junction bases outside the gene matches: 12. Germline loops: CDR1 SGHKS, CDR2 YYEKEE (reference sequence). As DNA, the CDR3 is TGTGCCAGCAGCTTGTTGGAGGGACTAAAGGACCACGAGCAGTACTTC. Protein product: CASSLLEGLKDHEQYF.

The DNA of the CDR3 is TGCAGCGTTGGGCCCCGAGAAGATACGCAGTATTTT. Residues: CSVGPREDTQYF. This sequence joins TRBV29-1 and TRBJ2-3; no reliable D call. Trimming pared 4 bases from V and 5 bases from J, leaving 10 bases between. The CDR3 totals 12 residues. The germline gives CDR1 SQVTM, CDR2 ANQGSEA.

V and J are TRBV28 and TRBJ1-2; TRBD1 matches 8 bases. J gave up 0 bases and V 2 bases, and 8 bases lay outside the gene matches. Germline CDR1 and CDR2: MDHEN and SYDVKM. This CDR3 spans 17 amino acids. The CDR3 sequence: CASSLRPGDRTNYGYTF. The DNA of the CDR3 is TGTGCCAGCAGTTTACGGCCCGGGGACAGGACTAACTATGGCTACACCTTC.

The CDR3 region has the DNA TGTGCCAGCAGCGGGGACGTCCCCTCTAGCACAGATACGCAGTATTTT. Its translation is CASSGDVPSSTDTQYF. The V gene is TRBV9, the J gene TRBJ2-3, with D perhaps given as TRBD1 or TRBD2 (5 bases each). The CDR3 extends over 16 amino acids. V was pared by 3 bases and J by 0 bases, with 14 bases between. Germline-derived CDR1 and CDR2 are SGDLS and YYNGEE. Using reference TRBV9 and TRBJ2-3 for the parts outside the CDR3, the full variable domain is DSGVTQTPKHLITATGQRVTLRCSPRSGDLSVYWYQQSLDQGLQFLIQYYNGEERAKGNILERFSAQQFPDLHSELNLSSLELGDSALYFCASSGDVPSSTDTQYFGPGTRLTVL.

The rearrangement links TRBV27 to TRBJ1-2; 9 bases match TRBD1. The CDR3 length is 14 residues. Germline CDR1 is MNHEY and CDR2 is SMNVEV (reference sequence). J gave up 6 bases and V 4 bases, and 6 bases lay outside the gene matches. This CDR3 reads CASSSYRGQDGYTF. In nucleotides, the CDR3 is TGTGCCAGCAGTTCCTACAGGGGGCAAGATGGCTACACCTTC.

CDR3 sequence reads: CASSSHPAGTSESQYF. CDR3 sequence (DNA): TGTGCCAGCAGCTCTCACCCAGCCGGGACTAGCGAGTCCCAGTACTTC. The gene calls are TRBV7-6 and TRBJ2-5; 10 nucleotides line up with TRBD2. The V gene end was trimmed by 4 bases and the J gene end by 9 bases; junction bases not matched to a gene: 14. The CDR3 covers 16 residues. The germline V gene encodes CDR1 SGHVS and CDR2 FNYEAQ.

This clone was detected only a few times. The chain carries TRBV28 and TRBJ1-1; tentative D call: TRBD1 (6 bases). The germline CDR1 and CDR2 sequences are MDHEN and SYDVKM. V lost 8 bases to trimming and J lost 2 bases, with 18 bases between them. This CDR3 is built from 15 residues. This CDR3 is CASPTGGQGNTEAFF. Here the CDR3 DNA reads TGTGCCAGCCCTACGGGGGGGCAGGGAAACACTGAAGCTTTCTTT.

The chain links TRBV28 to TRBJ2-2; 7 bases align to TRBD1. The germline V gene has CDR1 MDHEN and CDR2 SYDVKM. This CDR3 contains 17 residues. V shed 4 bases and J 7 bases; nucleotides not matched to a gene: 15. CDR3 sequence reads: CASSSKLIPRGSGELFF. CDR3 DNA: TGTGCCAGCAGTTCTAAACTTATCCCCAGGGGGAGCGGGGAGCTGTTTTTT.

The rearrangement uses TRBV28 and TRBJ1-2; tentative D call: TRBD1 (6 bases). The ends were cut back, 7 bases at V and 5 bases at J, with 23 bases in the middle. Germline lookup yields CDR1 MDHEN and CDR2 SYDVKM. This CDR3 spans 16 amino acids. As DNA, the CDR3 is TGTGCCAGCAATACCGGGACATCAAACGGAGGGTATGGCTACACCTTC. Amino acid sequence: CASNTGTSNGGYGYTF.

The chain is built from TRBV7-8 and TRBJ2-1; D is uncertain. The V gene's germline CDR1 is SGHVS and CDR2 FQNEAQ. Deletions cut 4 bases from V and 4 bases from J, with 17 bases between. This CDR3 is built from 16 residues. CDR3 amino acids: CASSSRMGLGYNEQFF. The CDR3 coding sequence is TGTGCCAGCAGCTCTAGGATGGGCCTAGGTTACAATGAGCAGTTCTTC.

The CDR3 sequence: CASSSSPGTSGSFHEQYF. The CDR3 DNA is TGTGCCAGCAGCTCAAGTCCCGGGACTAGCGGGAGTTTCCACGAGCAGTACTTC. The rearrangement joins TRBV7-8 to TRBJ2-7, with 14 bases lining up with TRBD2. The length of the CDR3 is 18 residues. Germline V gene lookup returns CDR1 SGHVS and CDR2 FQNEAQ. V shed 4 bases, J shed 5 bases, and the junction held 13 bases outside the gene matches.

The rearrangement uses TRBV15 and TRBJ2-2; TRBD1 matches at 11 bases. The J segment lost 4 bases and the V segment lost 5 bases, leaving 12 bases of the junction unmatched. The CDR3 length is 18 residues. Germline V CDR1 and CDR2: LNHNV, YYDKDF (reference sequence). The DNA for the CDR3 is TGTGCCACCAGCCCTCATGGGAGAGGGACAGGGGGCACCGGGGAGCTGTTTTTT. This codes for CATSPHGRGTGGTGELFF.

The V and J genes are TRBV27 and TRBJ1-4; TRBD1 matches 10 bases. The CDR3 is made up of 20 amino acids. Trimming removed 3 bases from V and 2 bases from J; junction bases left unmatched: 15. Germline V gives CDR1 MNHEY, CDR2 SMNVEV (reference sequence). The chain's CDR3 is CASSFKQPGTGAKTNEKLFF. Written as DNA, the CDR3 is TGTGCCAGCAGTTTCAAGCAACCCGGGACAGGGGCAAAGACTAATGAAAAACTGTTTTTT.

This chain uses TRBV27 with TRBJ2-1; D uncertain. The CDR3 consists of 11 residues. V was clipped by 11 bases and J by 1 base, with 6 bases between them. Germline CDR1 reads MNHEY; CDR2 reads SMNVEV (reference sequence). DNA of the CDR3: TGTGCCTCCGGGTCCTACAATGAGCAGTTCTTC. Its translation: CASGSYNEQFF.

This rearrangement joins TRBV13 to TRBJ2-7; 10 nucleotides match TRBD1. This CDR3 spans 15 amino acids. From germline, CDR1 is PRHDT and CDR2 FYEKMQ (reference sequence). V dropped 3 bases and J dropped 3; count of bases not matched to a gene: 5. CDR3 nucleotide sequence: TGTGCCAGCAGCTTGGGGTGGACAGGGGGCTACGAGCAGTACTTC. It translates to CASSLGWTGGYEQYF.